These T cell receptor beta chains were read from a single sample in a study of identical twins. TCRdb re-analysed the 5' RACE reads in MiXCR, keeping a single row per CDR3 protein. The table includes hundreds of thousands of distinct CDR3 sequences, roughly 6% detected once. The material sequenced was naive T cells sorted from blood. The origin of the receptors is a man between 18 and 29 years old in good health. Each CDR3 is given with its conserved first and last residue. The size entry is marked missing in some rows and otherwise reads once, few, many or a size class.

V	J	size	CDR3
TRBV7-9	TRBJ1-6	many	CASSGYRRDSPLHF
TRBV5-1	TRBJ2-3	-	CASSFGRTTDTQYF
TRBV20-1	TRBJ2-7	many	CSARVEGLAGPSSYEQYF
TRBV6-5	TRBJ2-1	many	CASSYSGWASTKVGYEQFF
TRBV5-1	TRBJ2-7	few	CASSLDGGNSYEQYF
TRBV7-8	TRBJ2-7	many	CASSNIEGTVYEQYF
TRBV5-1	TRBJ2-2	many	CASSADGGVTGELFF
TRBV7-8	TRBJ2-3	many	CASSTRGGRGRDTQYF
TRBV4-3	TRBJ1-2	-	CASSQEQDNYGYTF
TRBV19	TRBJ2-1	-	CASSIPRTSGYNEQFF
TRBV20-1	TRBJ2-3	many	CSAPIAVSAEDTQYF
TRBV3-1	TRBJ2-1	few	CASSRDSAPYNEQFF
TRBV29-1	TRBJ1-1	-	CSVMTAMNTEAFF
TRBV10-3	TRBJ2-5	few	CAISESDLYQETQYF
TRBV12-3/TRBV12-4	TRBJ2-7	many	CASSARGGAYEQYF
TRBV12-5	TRBJ2-3	many	CASGLAAADTQYF
TRBV5-1	TRBJ2-5	few	CASSLRLGMEETQYF
TRBV20-1	TRBJ2-3	few	CSASWATSTDTQYF
TRBV7-3	TRBJ2-3	many	CASSLTSGRGTDTQYF
TRBV29-1	TRBJ1-5	many	CSVGGGSDQPQHF
TRBV6-5	TRBJ1-1	few	CASSWITGADTEAFF
TRBV4-3	TRBJ1-6	many	CASSQGFRTGSSPLHF
TRBV4-1	TRBJ1-3	-	CASSQDPRSPGGDGNTIYF
TRBV20-1	TRBJ2-1	many	CSARVGSGTPFYNEQFF
TRBV7-8	TRBJ2-2	many	CASSTDRGQSVFF
TRBV27	TRBJ1-1	-	CASSWAGGITEAFF
TRBV27	TRBJ2-1	-	CASSTGGSEQFF
TRBV19	TRBJ2-5	few	CASMRSGLGGETQYF